The present TCR beta chain was sequenced within a study of CD8+CD57+ T cells in acquired aplastic anemia. Study context: Sorted CD4+ and CD8+ cells gave an average of approximately 3 ug of DNA.

This clonotype was picked up many times. Its antigen is undetermined. CDR3 and TCR beta VDJ profiling relied on genomic DNA as the template. TCRdb re-called the reads with MiXCR, one entry per CDR3 protein. The top ten clones hold about 20% of a sample with fewer than 250,000 distinct CDR3 sequences, roughly 50% of them seen once. Before being chosen for sequencing, patients had shown CD8+CD57+ cell expansion by flow cytometry. At the time of blood sampling, patients had not yet received any therapy. Points from the study as a whole: Patients and controls were found to share around 30 CD8+ CDR3 sequences. Patients and controls had CD8+ Simpson's diversity values that were not significantly distinct.

The specimen sequenced was sorted CD4+, CD8+, or CD8+CD57+ T cells (not recorded which) from PBMCs. The origin of this receptor is a human donor with aplastic anemia.

DNA for the CDR3: TGCGCCAGCAGCTTAGACTCCCCTAGCTACGAGCAGTACTTC. It specifies CASSLDSPSYEQYF. V gene TRBV5-1 combines with J gene TRBJ2-7, with D uncertain. The CDR3 is 14 amino acids. The germline CDR1 and CDR2 sequences are SGHRS and YFSETQ. The V end lost 2 bases, the J end lost 3 bases, and 12 bases lay between the germline ends. Full variable domain (missing parts from reference TRBV5-1 and TRBJ2-7): KAGVTQTPRYLIKTRGQQVTLSCSPISGHRSVSWYQQTPGQGLQFLFEYFSETQRNKGNFPGRFSGRQFSNSRSEMNVSTLELGDSALYLCASSLDSPSYEQYFGPGTRLTVT.